This T cell receptor (beta chain) was documented in a study of cytomegalovirus exposure and HLA in healthy donors. Points from the study as a whole: The study flagged some 170 TCR beta chains as cytomegalovirus-associated. According to a later analysis, TCR clusters from the first cohort tended to co-occur in the approximately 130 validation repertoires. Through in vitro validation, a few CMV-associated chains were shown to be specific for CMV antigens.

CDR1 is MNHEY and CDR2 is SVGAGI in the germline V gene. The length of the CDR3 is 15 residues. V was cut by 6 bases and J by 1 base, with 13 bases left in between. Sequencing was performed with immunoSEQ multiplex PCR; in TCRdb, only in-frame clones are kept and a portion is missing. The repertoire holds roughly 60,000 clones, with over 85% as singletons. This clone was observed a single time. Its antigen is currently unknown. The donors were part of the 120-subject validation cohort, which stood apart from the roughly 670-subject first cohort. The rearrangement joins TRBV6-5 to TRBJ1-5; the D is unclear. The sequence was collected from a woman between 18 and 29 years old in good health and CMV-seropositive. The specimen was PBMCs. CDR3 amino acids: CASRLDQRSNQPQHF. The CDR3 DNA follows: TGTGCCAGCAGACTAGACCAGAGGAGCAATCAGCCCCAGCATTTT.